The clone carrying this T cell receptor beta chain was counted once. V gave up 1 base and J gave up 4 bases, with 8 bases separating them. Germline V gene data show CDR1 as SGHTA and CDR2 as FQGNSA. The CDR3 totals 14 residues. The data stem from a study of blood T cell repertoires in COVID-19. This table comes from immunoSEQ multiplex PCR, and its TCRdb copy is limited to in-frame clones, with some not included. In the table there are roughly 100,000 clones, about four fifths of which are singletons. Material: peripheral blood. The TCR comes from a man at least 80 years old with acute or convalescent COVID-19. The rearrangement uses TRBV7-2 and TRBJ2-1; D is unclear. CDR3 sequence (DNA): TGTGCCAGCAGCTTAGGAGTCTTATACAATGAGCAGTTCTTC. Protein sequence: CASSLGVLYNEQFF.